Following are 28 T cell receptor beta chains from one sample sequenced in a study of OX40 agonist ivuxolimab in advanced cancers. Produced via immunoSEQ multiplex PCR; TCRdb's table is partial and in-frame only. The data hold over 30,000 clones, with less than 90% observed a single time. Specimen: CD4+ or CD8+ T cells sorted from blood, collected in a trial of the OX40 agonist ivuxolimab. Receptors were obtained from an adult with an advanced solid tumor such as melanoma, head and neck, liver or kidney cancer.

The chain is built from TRBV4-1 and TRBJ2-1; D possibly corresponds to TRBD2 (6 bases). The V end lost 3 bases, the J end lost 5 bases, and 14 bases lay between the germline ends. This CDR3 has 15 residues. In germline, CDR1 is MGHRA, CDR2 YSYEKL. The CDR3 region is CASSQLNGGNNEQFF. DNA of the CDR3: TGCGCCAGCAGCCAGTTGAATGGAGGGAACAATGAGCAGTTCTTC.

The J gene is TRBJ2-1, the V gene TRBV7-3, with 11 bases matching TRBD2. This CDR3 comprises 18 residues. The germline CDR1 and CDR2 sequences are SGHTA and FQGTGA. The V gene end was trimmed by 2 bases and the J gene end by 7 bases; junction bases not matched to a gene: 13. The CDR3 DNA reads as TGTGCCAGCAGCTTAGTAGGCGGGCTAGCGGGGGGCAGGAATGAGCAGTTCTTC. Amino acids: CASSLVGGLAGGRNEQFF.

The chain combines TRBV28 with TRBJ2-2; tentative D call: TRBD2 (7 bases). Germline V CDR1 and CDR2: MDHEN, SYDVKM. CDR3 length: 16 amino acids. With 6 bases removed from V and 4 bases from J, the gap between germline ends came to 18 bases. Written as DNA, the CDR3 is TGTGCCAGCAGCTATACGGGGGGCGGGCGCACCGGGGAGCTGTTTTTT. It specifies CASSYTGGGRTGELFF.

The V and J genes are TRBV18 and TRBJ2-1; a possible D gene is TRBD1 (6 bases). In germline, CDR1 is KGHSH, CDR2 LQKENI. V lost 4 bases to trimming and J lost 5 bases, with 9 bases between them. The CDR3 spans 13 residues. The CDR3 bases are TGTGCCAGCTCACGGACAGATAACAATGAGCAGTTCTTC. Translation: CASSRTDNNEQFF.

The rearrangement links TRBV28 to TRBJ1-5, with TRBD1 as a possible D gene (5 bases). The V gene lost 7 bases and the J gene lost 7 bases, with 11 bases spanning the gap. Germline lookup yields CDR1 MDHEN and CDR2 SYDVKM. This CDR3 is 12 amino acids long. The CDR3 loop reads CASNRGMQPQHF. In DNA form, the CDR3 reads TGTGCCAGCAATCGGGGGATGCAGCCCCAGCATTTT.

V is TRBV5-1 and J is TRBJ1-5; D not certain. The CDR3 is 14 residues long. Germline CDR1 is SGHRS and CDR2 is YFSETQ. The V end lost 0 bases, the J end lost 2 bases, and 6 bases lay between the germline ends. The CDR3 sequence: CASSLEAGNQPQHF. The CDR3 bases are TGCGCCAGCAGCTTGGAGGCGGGCAATCAGCCCCAGCATTTT.

The rearrangement joins TRBV6-1 to TRBJ1-1; D not certain. Per germline, CDR1 MNHNS and CDR2 SASEGT. Trimming stripped 2 bases from V and 1 base from J, with 5 bases between. The CDR3 extends over 13 amino acids. The CDR3 nucleotides are TGTGCCAGCAGTGAATTAAGGAACACTGAAGCTTTCTTT. It yields the protein CASSELRNTEAFF.

This clone appeared a few times. The chain uses TRBV21-1 and TRBJ2-1. TRBV21-1 counts as a pseudogene. This CDR3 comprises 15 residues. The CDR3 here is CASSLGPACEEEQFF. CDR3 sequence (DNA): TGTGCCAGCAGCCTGGGCCCGGCATGTGAGGAGGAGCAGTTCTTC.

This clone was seen only a few times. The chain recombines TRBV5-5 with TRBJ2-7; 8 nucleotides align to TRBD1. The germline V gene has CDR1 SGHKS and CDR2 YYEKEE (reference sequence). J gave up 2 bases and V 1 base, and 5 bases lay outside the gene matches. This CDR3 is 15 amino acids long. The CDR3 sequence is CASSLLGTGAYEQYF. Here the CDR3 DNA reads TGTGCCAGCAGCTTGCTGGGGACAGGCGCCTACGAGCAGTACTTC.

This chain uses TRBV5-1 with TRBJ2-7; TRBD2 is a possible D gene (6 bases). The V end was cut by 1 base, the J end by 0 bases, with 11 bases between. CDR1 SGHRS and CDR2 YFSETQ come from the germline V gene. The CDR3 is 15 residues long. CDR3 in DNA: TGCGCCAGCAGCTTGTCGGTAGCGGACTCCTACGAGCAGTACTTC. It is translated as CASSLSVADSYEQYF.

The chain couples TRBV2 to TRBJ2-3, with TRBD2 matching 9 bases. CDR1 and CDR2 from the germline V gene are SNHLY and FYNNEI. The CDR3 totals 15 residues. V lost 7 bases and J lost 6; bases outside the gene matches: 11. CDR3 loop: CASTVLAGRQDTQYF. The CDR3 region has the DNA TGTGCCAGCACCGTACTAGCGGGCCGTCAGGATACGCAGTATTTT.

The CDR3 sequence is CASSLGLYNEQFF. As DNA, the CDR3 is TGTGCCAGCAGCTTAGGCCTGTACAATGAGCAGTTCTTC. This chain links TRBV7-2 with TRBJ2-1; unclear D gene. V was clipped by 1 base and J by 4 bases, with 5 bases between them. The CDR3 runs to 13 residues. Germline CDR1 is SGHTA and CDR2 is FQGNSA.

This chain links TRBV5-4 with TRBJ2-1, with 13 bases fitting TRBD2. CDR3 length equals 16 residues. The ends lost 4 bases at V and 9 bases at J; junction bases unmatched: 10. The V gene's germline CDR1 is SGHNT and CDR2 YYREEE (reference sequence). DNA of the CDR3: TGTGCCAGCAGCAGTAACCCGGGACTAGCGGGGAGTGAGCAGTTCTTC. This encodes CASSSNPGLAGSEQFF.

The rearrangement links TRBV6-9 to TRBJ2-7, with D possibly matching TRBD2 (6 bases). Germline loops: CDR1 MNHGY, CDR2 SVAAGI. The ends were cut back, 8 bases at V and 5 bases at J, with 22 bases in the middle. The CDR3 extends over 15 amino acids. The CDR3 DNA follows: TGTGCCAGCTTTGGCCTTGCGAGGGGAGGCGACGAGCAGTACTTC. This translates into CASFGLARGGDEQYF.

The rearrangement joins TRBV15 to TRBJ2-5; D is perhaps TRBD1 (5 bases). The CDR3 runs to 11 residues. Trimming cost V 4 bases and J 8 bases, with 8 bases left between them. Per germline, CDR1 LNHNV and CDR2 YYDKDF (reference sequence). CDR3 sequence (DNA): TGTGCCACCAGCAACCAGGGAACCCAGTACTTC. This translates into CATSNQGTQYF.

This chain joins TRBV27 and TRBJ2-3; 14 positions agree with TRBD2. The V gene end was trimmed by 7 bases and the J gene end by 0 bases; junction bases not matched to a gene: 9. The CDR3 consists of 18 residues. Per germline, CDR1 MNHEY and CDR2 SMNVEV (reference sequence). The CDR3 here is CASTPGRLAGGSTDTQYF. The DNA for the CDR3 is TGTGCCAGCACCCCGGGGAGACTAGCGGGGGGGAGCACAGATACGCAGTATTTT.

The chain employs TRBV19 and TRBJ2-2; 12 nucleotides agree with TRBD2. CDR3 length: 18 amino acids. The germline gives CDR1 LNHDA, CDR2 SQIVND (reference sequence). Trimming cost V 5 bases and J 0 bases; bases outside gene matches: 7. In nucleotides, the CDR3 is TGTGCCAGTAGTTGGGGACTAGCGGGCCAAGCGAACACCGGGGAGCTGTTTTTT. It yields the protein CASSWGLAGQANTGELFF.

The V gene is TRBV6-6, the J gene TRBJ1-5, with D hard to call. Germline CDR1 and CDR2: MNHNY and SVGAGI (reference sequence). The CDR3 has 13 amino acids. Deletions cut 0 bases from V and 6 bases from J, with 6 bases between. As DNA, the CDR3 is TGTGCCAGCAGTTACTCGAAGGGTCAGCCCCAGCATTTT. Its translation is CASSYSKGQPQHF.

The chain is built from TRBV14 and TRBJ2-3; a possible D gene is TRBD1 (6 bases). Germline V CDR1 and CDR2: SGHDN, FVKESK. The CDR3 consists of 15 residues. V gave up 0 bases and J gave up 6 bases, with 13 bases separating them. The CDR3 bases are TGTGCCAGCAGCCAAGATCGAACTAGGGGGGATACGCAGTATTTT. Translating gives CASSQDRTRGDTQYF. Filled out from reference TRBV14 and TRBJ2-3, the complete variable domain reads EAGVTQFPSHSVIEKGQTVTLRCDPISGHDNLYWYRRVMGKEIKFLLHFVKESKQDESGMPNNRFLAERTGGTYSTLKVQPAELEDSGVYFCASSQDRTRGDTQYFGPGTRLTVL.

The chain uses TRBV20-1 and TRBJ2-7; D not resolved. This CDR3 contains 8 residues. CDR1 is DFQATT, CDR2 SNEGSKA, per germline (reference sequence). CDR3 nucleotides: TGCACTCCAAGCGAGCAGTACTTC. Amino acid sequence: CTPSEQYF.

The CDR3 spells CASSFGDRGAYEQYF. CDR3 sequence (DNA): TGTGCCAGCAGCTTCGGGGACAGGGGGGCATACGAGCAGTACTTC. The V call is TRBV7-8, the J call TRBJ2-7, with 11 bases fitting TRBD1. The ends lost 3 bases at V and 4 bases at J; junction bases unmatched: 5. Germline V gene lookup returns CDR1 SGHVS and CDR2 FQNEAQ. The CDR3 has 15 residues.

The rearrangement joins TRBV5-6 to TRBJ1-1; TRBD1 aligns across 7 bases. The germline CDR1 and CDR2 sequences are SGHDT and YYEEEE. The CDR3 is 16 residues long. The junction had 11 bases not matched to a gene; V was cut back by 2 bases and J by 4 bases. CDR3: CASSFLGAQGFTEAFF. The CDR3 nucleotides read TGTGCCAGCAGCTTTCTGGGGGCACAGGGGTTCACTGAAGCTTTCTTT. The entire variable domain, with the rest obtained from reference TRBV5-6 and TRBJ1-1, is as follows: DAGVTQSPTHLIKTRGQQVTLRCSPKSGHDTVSWYQQALGQGPQFIFQYYEEEERQRGNFPDRFSGHQFPNYSSELNVNALLLGDSALYLCASSFLGAQGFTEAFFGQGTRLTVV.

The CDR3 coding sequence is TGTGCCTGGATCCCTAAGGGAAATGAAAAACTGTTTTTT. It encodes CAWIPKGNEKLFF. J is TRBJ1-4 and V is TRBV30; D uncertain. Germline V lookup: CDR1 GTSNPN, CDR2 SVGIG (reference sequence). The CDR3 length is 13 residues. V was shortened by 4 bases and J by 5 bases, with 11 bases between the two germline ends.

The chain carries TRBV7-9 and TRBJ1-5, with D unclear. CDR1 and CDR2 (germline): SEHNR, FQNEAQ (reference sequence). Trimming cost V 1 base and J 8 bases, with 6 bases left between them. The CDR3 loop spans 12 amino acids. The CDR3 reads CASSLGEEPQHF. CDR3 coding DNA: TGTGCCAGCAGCTTAGGGGAGGAGCCCCAGCATTTT.

As DNA, the CDR3 is TGTGCCAGCAGCTTTAGGGGGGTGGGGTACAATGAGCAGTTCTTC. It codes for CASSFRGVGYNEQFF. The chain carries TRBV11-2 and TRBJ2-1, with D perhaps being TRBD1 or TRBD2 (6 bases each). The CDR3 extends over 15 amino acids. The V and J ends lost 3 bases and 4 bases respectively, with 13 bases between them. Germline V lookup: CDR1 SGHAT, CDR2 FQNNGV.

The V gene is TRBV5-5, the J gene TRBJ1-1; no clear D. The length of the CDR3 is 15 residues. Germline loops: CDR1 SGHKS, CDR2 YYEKEE (reference sequence). V dropped 5 bases and J dropped 1 base, with 15 bases sitting between them. The CDR3 DNA sequence: TGTGCCAGCAGTCTCCTGATCCGCAAGAACACTGAAGCTTTCTTT. Translated: CASSLLIRKNTEAFF.

This clone showed up just once. This chain connects TRBV15 to TRBJ2-6; D is unclear. Per germline, CDR1 LNHNV and CDR2 YYDKDF (reference sequence). This CDR3 is 14 amino acids long. V gave up 8 bases and J gave up 0 bases, with 8 bases separating them. CDR3 in DNA: TGTGCCACCTGGCCCCGCTCTGGGGCCAACGTCCTGACTTTC. Residues: CATWPRSGANVLTF.

This clone was counted a few times. This chain uses TRBV7-2 with TRBJ2-7; 8 bases agree with TRBD2. Germline CDR1 reads SGHTA; CDR2 reads FQGNSA. The V gene end was trimmed by 3 bases and the J gene end by 4 bases; junction bases not matched to a gene: 8. The CDR3 has 15 amino acids. DNA of the CDR3: TGTGCCAGCAGCTTCTCGGCTAGCGGGCAATACGAGCAGTACTTC. Amino acid sequence: CASSFSASGQYEQYF.